What follows are 17 T cell receptor beta chains derived from one specimen sequenced in a study of blood T cell repertoires in COVID-19. The protocol was immunoSEQ multiplex PCR, while the TCRdb copy is restricted to in-frame clones and leaves out a portion. The sample consists of about 160,000 clones, less than 85% of them appearing once. Sequenced material: peripheral blood. These receptors all stem from a human donor with acute or convalescent COVID-19. The donor label of this sample is uncertain.

V is TRBV7-9 and J is TRBJ1-6; tentatively, D is TRBD1 (6 bases). The V end lost 3 bases, the J end lost 7 bases, and 10 bases lay between the germline ends. CDR1 SEHNR and CDR2 FQNEAQ come from the germline V gene (reference sequence). The CDR3 spans 14 residues. CDR3 region: CASSFWTDNSPLHF. The CDR3 DNA sequence: TGTGCCAGCAGCTTCTGGACAGACAATTCACCCCTCCACTTT. Using reference TRBV7-9 and TRBJ1-6 for the parts outside the CDR3, the full variable domain is DTGVSQNPRHKITKRGQNVTFRCDPISEHNRLYWYRQTLGQGPEFLTYFQNEAQLEKSRLLSDRFSAERPKGSFSTLEIQRTEQGDSAMYLCASSFWTDNSPLHFGNGTRLTVT.

DNA of the CDR3: TGTGCCAGCAGCCCCAGGCTGGGGGAGGGCAATCAGCCCCAGCATTTT. It encodes CASSPRLGEGNQPQHF. The rearrangement uses TRBV7-8 and TRBJ1-5; D might be TRBD1 (5 bases). Per the germline V gene, CDR1 is SGHVS and CDR2 is FQNEAQ. Between the trimmed V and J ends, which lost 5 bases and 2 bases, there was a span of 16 bases. The CDR3 runs to 16 residues.

The chain has TRBV5-1 and TRBJ2-7; D gene uncertain. The germline V and J ends were trimmed by 3 bases and 5 bases, with 24 bases remaining between them. CDR1 and CDR2 (germline): SGHRS, YFSETQ. CDR3 length: 17 residues. The CDR3 here is CASSYDAAGSRLDEQYF. The CDR3 DNA reads TGCGCCAGCAGCTACGACGCTGCAGGTTCAAGGTTGGACGAGCAGTACTTC.

This CDR3 is CASSAAYEQYF. The CDR3 DNA reads as TGTGCCAGCAGTGCTGCCTACGAGCAGTACTTC. This sequence joins TRBV2 and TRBJ2-7; D unclear. V lost 4 bases and J lost 2, with 3 bases in between. This CDR3 is built from 11 residues. Germline V gene data show CDR1 as SNHLY and CDR2 as FYNNEI.

This clone appeared once. The rearrangement joins TRBV5-1 to TRBJ1-3; D is unclear. V gave up 3 bases and J gave up 6 bases, with 10 bases separating them. Per the germline V gene, CDR1 is SGHRS and CDR2 is YFSETQ. The CDR3 extends over 13 amino acids. In DNA form, the CDR3 reads TGCGCCAGCAGCTCCGGCGGGGAAAACACCATATATTTT. It specifies CASSSGGENTIYF.

The chain has TRBV4-2 and TRBJ2-2, with 8 bases aligning to TRBD1. The germline V gene encodes CDR1 LGHNA and CDR2 YNFKEQ. With 3 bases clipped from V and 6 bases from J, the junction kept 6 bases outside the gene matches. This CDR3 contains 15 residues. The CDR3 spells CASSQSQGGPGELFF. CDR3 coding DNA: TGTGCCAGCAGCCAGTCACAGGGGGGACCCGGGGAGCTGTTTTTT.

The chain links TRBV5-5 to TRBJ2-1; TRBD2 aligns across 8 bases. The V and J ends lost 4 bases and 0 bases, in that order; junction bases with no gene match: 3. The CDR3 consists of 15 residues. Germline V gives CDR1 SGHKS, CDR2 YYEKEE (reference sequence). CDR3 in DNA: TGTGCCAGCAGCCCGCGGGGGGCCTCCTACAATGAGCAGTTCTTC. Translated: CASSPRGASYNEQFF.

The rearrangement joins TRBV7-9 to TRBJ2-2; 9 nucleotides align to TRBD2. Germline values: CDR1 SEHNR, CDR2 FQNEAQ (reference sequence). Trimming cost V 2 bases and J 0 bases; bases outside gene matches: 7. The CDR3 is made up of 18 amino acids. CDR3 DNA sequence: TGTGCCAGCAGCTTACTAAGCGGGGGGCTGACGAACACCGGGGAGCTGTTTTTT. This codes for CASSLLSGGLTNTGELFF.

V usage is TRBV7-2 and J usage is TRBJ1-2; 8 nucleotides align to TRBD1. Germline V gene lookup returns CDR1 SGHTA and CDR2 FQGNSA. The CDR3 runs 13 residues. The V gene end was trimmed by 5 bases and the J gene end by 7 bases; junction bases not matched to a gene: 6. The CDR3 coding sequence is TGTGCCAGCAGCCTAGGACAGGGAGGTGGCTACACCTTC. Translating gives CASSLGQGGGYTF. The variable domain in full, with the rest retrieved from reference TRBV7-2 and TRBJ1-2, is GAGVSQSPSNKVTEKGKDVELRCDPISGHTALYWYRQSLGQGLEFLIYFQGNSAPDKSGLPSDRFSAERTGGSVSTLTIQRTQQEDSAVYLCASSLGQGGGYTFGSGTRLTVV.

The chain is built from TRBV11-3 and TRBJ1-1; 8 positions match TRBD1. Germline V gene lookup returns CDR1 SGHNT and CDR2 YENEEA. The CDR3 contains 13 residues. V shed 5 bases, J shed 9 bases, and the junction held 8 bases outside the gene matches. CDR3 coding DNA: TGTGCCAGCAGCCTATCCGGACAGGGCCAAGCTTTCTTT. Protein sequence: CASSLSGQGQAFF.

The chain is built from TRBV9 and TRBJ1-6; D is unresolved. Germline CDR1 and CDR2: SGDLS and YYNGEE. With 6 bases removed from V and 9 bases from J, the gap between germline ends came to 22 bases. This CDR3 is built from 16 residues. The CDR3 loop reads CASNASPHERGSPLHF. CDR3 coding DNA: TGTGCCAGCAACGCATCCCCCCACGAACGGGGTTCACCCCTCCACTTT. The variable domain in full, completed from reference TRBV9 and TRBJ1-6, reads DSGVTQTPKHLITATGQRVTLRCSPRSGDLSVYWYQQSLDQGLQFLIQYYNGEERAKGNILERFSAQQFPDLHSELNLSSLELGDSALYFCASNASPHERGSPLHFGNGTRLTVT.

This clone was picked up one time. The chain joins TRBV19 to TRBJ1-2, with TRBD1 identical over 7 bases. Germline V lookup: CDR1 LNHDA, CDR2 SQIVND (reference sequence). CDR3 length: 13 amino acids. V was clipped by 4 bases and J by 3 bases; unmatched bases: 2. For the CDR3, the DNA is TGTGCCAGTAGTAGGGACAGTTACTATGGCTACACCTTC. Its protein is CASSRDSYYGYTF.

V gene TRBV2 combines with J gene TRBJ1-2; possible D gene TRBD1, 6 bases. Germline V lookup: CDR1 SNHLY, CDR2 FYNNEI. V shed 6 bases and J shed 1 base, with 12 bases lying between them. The CDR3 consists of 14 residues. The CDR3 reads CASSRDTFNYGYTF. Here the CDR3 DNA reads TGTGCCAGCAGCCGGGACACTTTTAACTATGGCTACACCTTC.

The rearrangement joins TRBV5-4 to TRBJ2-7; 10 bases align to TRBD2. Losses at the gene ends were 4 bases for V and 1 base for J; bases not matched to a gene: 2. Germline assignment: CDR1 SGHNT and CDR2 YYREEE (reference sequence). The CDR3 consists of 14 residues. This CDR3 is CASSRTSGSYEQYF. CDR3 coding DNA: TGTGCCAGCAGCCGGACTAGCGGTTCCTACGAGCAGTACTTC.

The CDR3 DNA sequence: TGCGCCAGCAGTCTAGCGGGGAGGGAGACCCAGTACTTC. This sequence encodes CASSLAGRETQYF. This sequence joins TRBV10-2 and TRBJ2-5; 9 bases align to TRBD2. The CDR3 is 13 amino acids. Germline CDR1 WSHSY, CDR2 SAAADI. V lost 5 bases, J lost 5 bases, and 3 bases stayed unmatched.

This chain connects TRBV18 to TRBJ2-3; D is possibly TRBD2 (5 bases). This CDR3 is 15 amino acids long. The germline gives CDR1 KGHSH, CDR2 LQKENI. V shed 3 bases and J shed 6 bases, with 16 bases lying between them. As DNA, the CDR3 is TGTGCCAGCTCACCCCGGGATTCAGTAATGGATACGCAGTATTTT. This sequence encodes CASSPRDSVMDTQYF.

This chain links TRBV6-5 with TRBJ1-5; D is unclear. Looked up from germline, CDR1 is MNHEY and CDR2 is SVGAGI. CDR3 length: 14 amino acids. V gave up 5 bases and J gave up 1 base, with 9 bases separating them. The CDR3 protein is CASSITRSNQPQHF. In DNA form, the CDR3 reads TGTGCCAGCAGTATTACAAGAAGCAATCAGCCCCAGCATTTT.